What follows are 25 T cell receptor beta chains derived from one specimen sequenced in a study of blood T cell repertoires in COVID-19 (dated by TCRdb to 2019 to 2021). The library came from the immunoSEQ multiplex PCR assay. TCRdb took this table from immuneACCESS and kept in-frame rearrangements with V and J called. Such tables lack part of the clones; where checked against another copy, unresolved V genes explain under half of the gap, and the rest is unexplained. Across this sample there are roughly 210,000 clones, with 87% seen only once. Roughly 7.1% of the sample goes to the ten largest clones. The specimen was PBMCs or T cells enriched from blood (not recorded which). The receptors were sampled from a man under 40 in a cohort exposed to, infected with or recovered from COVID-19 (not recorded which).

Notes on this clone: Other DNA sequences from this sample encode an identical CDR3 as well. The chain couples TRBV9 to TRBJ1-1, with 9 positions matching TRBD1. The trim removed 0 bases at V and 8 bases at J, leaving 2 bases unmatched. Germline loops: CDR1 SGDLS, CDR2 YYNGEE. This CDR3 comprises 13 residues. The CDR3 nucleotides are TGTGCCAGCAGCGTAGTGGGGACAGGGGAAGCTTTCTTT. Protein: CASSVVGTGEAFF. Based on the CDR3 plus reference TRBV9 and TRBJ1-1, the full variable domain is DSGVTQTPKHLITATGQRVTLRCSPRSGDLSVYWYQQSLDQGLQFLIQYYNGEERAKGNILERFSAQQFPDLHSELNLSSLELGDSALYFCASSVVGTGEAFFGQGTRLTVV.

This clone was seen a few times. CDR3: CASGGRGTYEQYF. The DNA of the CDR3 is TGTGCCAGCGGGGGCAGGGGAACGTACGAGCAGTACTTC. The chain recombines TRBV2 with TRBJ2-7, with TRBD1 as a possible D gene (6 bases). CDR1 and CDR2 (germline): SNHLY, FYNNEI. CDR3 length equals 13 residues. Trimming left V 8 bases short and J 4 bases short, with 15 bases between.

The chain is built from TRBV5-6 and TRBJ2-1, with TRBD2 matching 9 bases. Germline CDR1 and CDR2: SGHDT and YYEEEE. V lost 3 bases to trimming and J lost 7 bases; unmatched junction nucleotides: 14. The CDR3 totals 17 residues. The CDR3 coding sequence is TGTGCCAGCAGCTCCTACAAATTAGCGGGAGTGGTTAATGAGCAGTTCTTC. Translated: CASSSYKLAGVVNEQFF.

The CDR3 nucleotides are TGTGCCAGCAGTTACGGCGACAGGGGCTACGAGCAGTACTTC. Translation: CASSYGDRGYEQYF. The genes are TRBV6-5 and TRBJ2-7, with TRBD1 matching 8 bases. The CDR3 is made up of 14 amino acids. The V gene's germline CDR1 is MNHEY and CDR2 SVGAGI. Losses at the gene ends were 2 bases for V and 3 bases for J; bases not matched to a gene: 3.

The chain carries TRBV6-5 and TRBJ1-6; no clear D gene. V was pared by 0 bases and J by 5 bases, with 11 bases between. The CDR3 runs to 16 residues. Germline V gene data show CDR1 as MNHEY and CDR2 as SVGAGI. This CDR3 is CASSYSLGEDNSPLHF. CDR3 DNA sequence: TGTGCCAGCAGTTACTCGCTCGGGGAAGATAATTCACCCCTCCACTTT.

The chain has TRBV28 and TRBJ2-7, with a weak D call TRBD2 (6 bases). Germline lookup yields CDR1 MDHEN and CDR2 SYDVKM. The CDR3 spans 15 residues. V was pared by 2 bases and J by 2 bases, with 13 bases between. CDR3 loop: CASSLPGLGPYEQYF. In nucleotides, the CDR3 is TGTGCCAGCAGTTTACCGGGACTGGGACCCTACGAGCAGTACTTC.

The V call is TRBV7-2, the J call TRBJ2-5, with 9 bases identical to TRBD2. The CDR3 length is 18 residues. Germline CDR1 and CDR2: SGHTA and FQGNSA. Trimming at V came to 2 bases and at J to 7 bases, leaving 17 bases not matched to a gene. Here the CDR3 DNA reads TGTGCCAGCAGCTTACTCCTTTCTAGCGGGGTGGGGTCCAGGACCCAGTACTTC. Residues: CASSLLLSSGVGSRTQYF.

The chain uses TRBV29-1 and TRBJ2-1; 9 bases are shared with TRBD2. Looked up from germline, CDR1 is SQVTM and CDR2 is ANQGSEA. Losses at the gene ends were 4 bases for V and 8 bases for J; bases not matched to a gene: 6. The CDR3 extends over 13 amino acids. CDR3 region: CSVVVSGSDEQFF. In nucleotides, the CDR3 is TGCAGCGTTGTGGTTAGCGGGAGTGATGAGCAGTTCTTC.

The DNA of the CDR3 is TGTGCCAGCAGCCGAGCCCTAAGCAAAACTAGCGGGATTTATGAGCAGTTCTTC. Residues: CASSRALSKTSGIYEQFF. This chain connects TRBV14 to TRBJ2-1; 10 bases are shared with TRBD2. In germline, CDR1 is SGHDN, CDR2 FVKESK. The CDR3 runs to 18 residues. Trimming removed 4 bases from V and 8 bases from J; junction bases left unmatched: 17.

About this clone: Other DNA sequences of this sample code for an identical CDR3. V and J are TRBV7-2 and TRBJ2-1, with 8 bases identical to TRBD2. The V gene end was trimmed by 5 bases and the J gene end by 9 bases; junction bases not matched to a gene: 12. The CDR3 is 15 residues long. CDR1 SGHTA and CDR2 FQGNSA come from the germline V gene. CDR3: CASSPLSGGPGEQFF. CDR3 sequence (DNA): TGTGCCAGCAGCCCCCTCTCGGGAGGGCCGGGTGAGCAGTTCTTC.

The J gene is TRBJ2-5, the V gene TRBV23-1; 9 bases agree with TRBD1. TRBV23-1 is an ORF for which the function is uncertain. The CDR3 runs 17 residues. The junction had 16 bases not matched to a gene; V was cut back by 6 bases and J by 5 bases. This CDR3 reads CASRTLSDRGLRETQYF. The CDR3 DNA is TGCGCCAGCAGGACCCTCTCCGACAGGGGGTTGAGGGAGACCCAGTACTTC.

The rearrangement uses TRBV9 and TRBJ2-2; D may be TRBD1 (5 bases). Germline V gene sequence: CDR1 SGDLS, CDR2 YYNGEE. V was shortened by 1 base and J by 7 bases, with 11 bases between the two germline ends. This CDR3 is built from 14 residues. CDR3: CASSVTGGFGELFF. DNA of the CDR3: TGTGCCAGCAGCGTAACAGGTGGATTCGGGGAGCTGTTTTTT. The entire variable domain, with the rest obtained from reference TRBV9 and TRBJ2-2, is as follows: DSGVTQTPKHLITATGQRVTLRCSPRSGDLSVYWYQQSLDQGLQFLIQYYNGEERAKGNILERFSAQQFPDLHSELNLSSLELGDSALYFCASSVTGGFGELFFGEGSRLTVL.

This clone appeared once. The chain recombines TRBV9 with TRBJ1-1; D gene ambiguous. This CDR3 contains 15 residues. Looked up from germline, CDR1 is SGDLS and CDR2 is YYNGEE. V shed 2 bases and J shed 0 bases, with 11 bases lying between them. The CDR3 spells CASSVGVLMNTEAFF. The CDR3 bases are TGTGCCAGCAGCGTCGGGGTCTTAATGAACACTGAAGCTTTCTTT.

This chain connects TRBV25-1 to TRBJ2-5, with 10 bases fitting TRBD2. CDR1 and CDR2 from the germline V gene are MGHDK and SYGVNS. The length of the CDR3 is 14 residues. The V and J ends lost 7 bases and 5 bases, in that order; junction bases with no gene match: 7. The CDR3 reads CASNLAGGGETQYF. CDR3 DNA: TGTGCCAGCAATTTAGCGGGAGGTGGGGAGACCCAGTACTTC. Full variable domain (remainder filled in from reference TRBV25-1 and TRBJ2-5): EADIYQTPRYLVIGTGKKITLECSQTMGHDKMYWYQQDPGMELHLIHYSYGVNSTEKGDLSSESTVSRIRTEHFPLTLESARPSHTSQYLCASNLAGGGETQYFGPGTRLLVL.

The chain recombines TRBV18 with TRBJ1-4; the match to TRBD1 covers 7 bases. The CDR3 loop spans 14 amino acids. Trimming removed 2 bases from V and 8 bases from J; junction bases left unmatched: 5. Germline V gene sequence: CDR1 KGHSH, CDR2 LQKENI. CDR3 loop: CASSPGTEEEKLFF. Written as DNA, the CDR3 is TGTGCCAGCTCACCAGGGACAGAAGAAGAAAAACTGTTTTTT. Supplemented by reference TRBV18 and TRBJ1-4, the full variable domain reads NAGVMQNPRHLVRRRGQEARLRCSPMKGHSHVYWYRQLPEEGLKFMVYLQKENIIDESGMPKERFSAEFPKEGPSILRIQQVVRGDSAAYFCASSPGTEEEKLFFGSGTQLSVL.

The chain uses TRBV19 and TRBJ2-5; D unclear. V lost 5 bases, J lost 5 bases, and 6 bases lay in between. This CDR3 region has 11 residues. The V gene's germline CDR1 is LNHDA and CDR2 SQIVND (reference sequence). For the CDR3, the DNA is TGTGCCAGTAGTGGTGGCGAGACCCAGTACTTC. The encoded protein is CASSGGETQYF.

The chain employs TRBV6-5 and TRBJ2-7; D unclear. The CDR3 runs 13 residues. Germline assignment: CDR1 MNHEY and CDR2 SVGAGI. V was clipped by 2 bases and J by 3 bases, with 8 bases between them. The CDR3 DNA reads as TGTGCCAGCAGTTACGGTGCGGACTACGAGCAGTACTTC. Translating it yields CASSYGADYEQYF.

A few counts support this clone. V and J are TRBV4-2 and TRBJ2-1; 11 bases line up with TRBD2. This CDR3 spans 18 amino acids. V was clipped by 5 bases and J by 4 bases; unmatched bases: 13. CDR1 LGHNA and CDR2 YNFKEQ come from the germline V gene. CDR3 amino acids: CASSARTGTSGLYNEQFF. As DNA, the CDR3 is TGTGCCAGCAGCGCACGAACCGGGACTAGCGGCTTATACAATGAGCAGTTCTTC.

The V call is TRBV7-9, the J call TRBJ1-1; 7 nucleotides align to TRBD1. The CDR3 runs 12 residues. The J segment lost 10 bases and the V segment lost 3 bases, leaving 5 bases of the junction unmatched. The germline gives CDR1 SEHNR, CDR2 FQNEAQ (reference sequence). The CDR3 spells CASSLQSGGAFF. In DNA, the CDR3 is TGTGCCAGCAGCTTGCAATCAGGGGGAGCTTTCTTT.

The V gene is TRBV3-1 (or the pseudogene TRBV3-2), the J gene TRBJ2-3; the match to TRBD2 covers 10 bases. CDR1 and CDR2 from the germline V gene are LGHDT and YNNKEL (reference sequence). This CDR3 is 15 amino acids long. Trimming took 3 bases from V and 4 from J; bases not matched to a gene: 4. CDR3 DNA sequence: TGTGCCAGCAGCCAGTTAGCGGGAGGTTCAGATACGCAGTATTTT. This codes for CASSQLAGGSDTQYF.

The chain uses TRBV7-8 and TRBJ2-3, with 15 positions matching TRBD2. Germline trimming cut 4 bases from V and 6 bases from J; bases unmatched to any gene: 8. The CDR3 contains 17 residues. CDR1 and CDR2 from the germline V gene are SGHVS and FQNEAQ. CDR3 sequence: CASSWMGLAGGRDTQYF. CDR3 bases: TGTGCCAGCAGCTGGATGGGACTAGCGGGAGGCAGGGATACGCAGTATTTT.

The chain employs TRBV7-6 and TRBJ1-2; 8 positions match TRBD1. The CDR3 is made up of 15 amino acids. Germline CDR1 SGHVS, CDR2 FNYEAQ. The V and J ends lost 0 bases and 8 bases, in that order; junction bases with no gene match: 8. The CDR3 DNA follows: TGTGCCAGCAGCTTAGCGGCAGGGGGCTCCCGCGGCTACACCTTC. It codes for CASSLAAGGSRGYTF. The complete variable domain, with remaining parts taken from reference TRBV7-6 and TRBJ1-2, reads GAGVSQSPRYKVTKRGQDVALRCDPISGHVSLYWYRQALGQGPEFLTYFNYEAQQDKSGLPNDRFSAERPEGSISTLTIQRTEQRDSAMYRCASSLAAGGSRGYTFGSGTRLTVV.

The chain carries TRBV27 and TRBJ2-2; no clear D gene. V gave up 5 bases and J gave up 4 bases, with 17 bases separating them. From germline, CDR1 is MNHEY and CDR2 SMNVEV (reference sequence). This CDR3 is 16 amino acids long. This CDR3 is CASSDPWRGVTGELFF. The CDR3 DNA follows: TGTGCCAGCAGTGATCCCTGGAGAGGTGTCACCGGGGAGCTGTTTTTT.

This clone was counted at least ten times. The chain is built from TRBV5-6 and TRBJ2-1; 7 bases agree with TRBD1. The V and J ends lost 3 bases and 0 bases, in that order; junction bases with no gene match: 15. This CDR3 contains 19 residues. Germline V gives CDR1 SGHDT, CDR2 YYEEEE. CDR3 DNA sequence: TGTGCCAGCAGCTCTCGCCTAATTCCACAGGGGAACTCCTACAATGAGCAGTTCTTC. This gives the protein CASSSRLIPQGNSYNEQFF.

The rearrangement uses TRBV9 and TRBJ2-7; D possibly corresponds to TRBD1 (5 bases). Germline V gene sequence: CDR1 SGDLS, CDR2 YYNGEE. The CDR3 sequence is 17 residues long. V was pared by 3 bases and J by 2 bases, with 21 bases between. CDR3 residues: CASSEHSRAKGPYEQYF. In DNA, the CDR3 is TGTGCCAGCAGCGAACATTCTAGAGCAAAGGGGCCCTACGAGCAGTACTTC.